This T cell receptor (beta chain) was obtained from a study of shared clonotypes between healthy human individuals. Whole-study context: Each donor had three CD4 naive, three CD4 memory, two CD8 naive and one CD8 memory plate.

Using immunoSEQ multiplex PCR, the repertoire was profiled, and TCRdb retains in-frame clones only, with some absent. The data hold about 2.1 million clones, with roughly 95% observed a single time. Naive CD8 cells lacked CD45RO, underwent positive selection for CCR7 and left out terminally differentiated effector memory CD45RA+ cells. The sequence was collected from a man between 18 and 29 years old in good health. Some clones in this sample may be carry-over from other donors' samples. Material for sequencing was naive CD8+ T cells from PBMCs.

The CDR3 coding sequence is TGTGCCAGCAGTTGGTCCCTTTTTGAGCAGTTCTTC. Amino acids: CASSWSLFEQFF. The chain uses TRBV6-1 and TRBJ2-1; D ambiguous. The CDR3 runs to 12 residues. The V gene's germline CDR1 is MNHNS and CDR2 SASEGT. The V and J ends lost 5 bases and 9 bases respectively, with 11 bases between them.